These 31 T cell receptor beta chains share one sample of origin, sequenced in a study of neurological immune-mediated disorders. Indicated time point: longitudinal time-point 2. TCRdb analysed the 5' RACE reads with MiXCR anew, one entry per CDR3 protein. Counted here are 65,000 to 95,000 distinct CDR3 sequences, 5.8% occurring once; the ten biggest clones make up 7.9%. The sequencing input was PBMCs. Every receptor here comes from a woman aged 55-75 years with multiple sclerosis.

This chain connects TRBV14 to TRBJ1-1; unclear D gene. Germline V gives CDR1 SGHDN, CDR2 FVKESK. This CDR3 contains 14 residues. V dropped 0 bases and J dropped 1 base, with 6 bases sitting between them. The chain's CDR3 is CASSQEPRNTEAFF. In DNA form, the CDR3 reads TGTGCCAGCAGCCAAGAACCGAGGAACACTGAAGCTTTCTTT.

This clonotype was recorded many times. The rearrangement uses TRBV12-3 or TRBV12-4 and TRBJ2-1; 7 bases map to TRBD2. Trimming removed 1 base from V and 9 bases from J; junction bases left unmatched: 3. There are 13 residues in the CDR3. The CDR3: CASSLGLASEQFF. The CDR3 DNA sequence: TGTGCCAGCAGTTTAGGACTAGCTAGTGAGCAGTTCTTC.

This clonotype occurred a few times. The chain links TRBV12-3 or TRBV12-4 to TRBJ2-2; 9 nucleotides agree with TRBD1. V was clipped by 3 bases and J by 6 bases; unmatched bases: 2. The CDR3 is made up of 14 amino acids. CDR3 residues: CASSLTGGSGELFF. The DNA of the CDR3 is TGTGCCAGCAGTTTGACAGGGGGGTCCGGGGAGCTGTTTTTT.

In its sample, this clonotype was seen many times. This chain connects TRBV7-9 to TRBJ1-5; perhaps TRBD1 as D (5 bases). The CDR3 covers 14 residues. Germline V gene data show CDR1 as SEHNR and CDR2 as FQNEAQ (reference sequence). Trimming pared 0 bases from V and 7 bases from J, leaving 10 bases between. The CDR3 loop is CASSLAGDGQPQHF. The CDR3 DNA reads as TGTGCCAGCAGCTTAGCAGGGGATGGACAGCCCCAGCATTTT.

This clonotype was seen many times. The chain carries TRBV7-9 and TRBJ1-4, with TRBD1 identical over 9 bases. J lost 4 bases, V lost 7 bases, and 10 bases had no gene match. Germline V CDR1 and CDR2: SEHNR, FQNEAQ (reference sequence). This CDR3 has 16 residues. As DNA, the CDR3 is TGTGCCAGCACCCTAAAAGTGACAGGGGGTAATGAAAAACTGTTTTTT. This codes for CASTLKVTGGNEKLFF.

The V gene is TRBV20-1, the J gene TRBJ1-6; maybe TRBD1 (6 bases). Germline V gives CDR1 DFQATT, CDR2 SNEGSKA (reference sequence). This CDR3 has 15 residues. The V gene lost 5 bases and the J gene lost 6 bases, with 17 bases spanning the gap. CDR3 nucleotide sequence: TGCAGTGCTGGTCCAGCAGGGGCGAGTAATTCACCCCTCCACTTT. This encodes CSAGPAGASNSPLHF.

This clonotype has ten or more counts. This chain's CDR3 is CASSFGTGKLTSNQPQHF. CDR3 sequence (DNA): TGTGCCAGCAGTTTCGGGACAGGGAAGTTAACAAGCAATCAGCCCCAGCATTTT. The chain combines TRBV12-3 or TRBV12-4 with TRBJ1-5; 9 bases are a match to TRBD1. Germline trimming cut 3 bases from V and 1 base from J; bases unmatched to any gene: 10. There are 18 residues in the CDR3.

This clonotype was found many times. The CDR3 coding sequence is TGCGCCAGCAGCAACATTGGACACGACCAAGAGACCCAGTACTTC. This encodes CASSNIGHDQETQYF. The chain uses TRBV5-1 and TRBJ2-5; D might be TRBD1 (5 bases). CDR1 is SGHRS and CDR2 is YFSETQ in the germline V gene. V was pared by 4 bases and J by 0 bases, with 13 bases between. This CDR3 is 15 amino acids long.

The chain has TRBV20-1 and TRBJ1-1; D is uncertain. CDR3 size: 12 residues. The V gene's germline CDR1 is DFQATT and CDR2 SNEGSKA (reference sequence). Trimming cost V 4 bases and J 12 bases, with 18 bases left between them. CDR3: CSATGRDLGSFF. CDR3 DNA: TGCAGTGCTACTGGTAGGGATTTGGGATCTTTCTTT.

Many counts were recorded for this clonotype. The chain combines TRBV5-1 with TRBJ1-5, with D tentatively TRBD1 (6 bases). Germline CDR1 and CDR2: SGHRS and YFSETQ. The CDR3 contains 18 residues. Deletions cut 0 bases from V and 0 bases from J, with 16 bases between. Here the CDR3 reads CASSLGPPQGYSNQPQHF. For the CDR3, the DNA is TGCGCCAGCAGCTTGGGCCCCCCACAGGGCTATAGCAATCAGCCCCAGCATTTT.

This clonotype was picked up many times. CDR3 sequence (DNA): TGTGCCAGCAGCTTGCCGGGACAGCCTAATGAGCAGTTCTTC. It yields the protein CASSLPGQPNEQFF. This chain links TRBV5-6 with TRBJ2-1; TRBD1 aligns across 7 bases. Per germline, CDR1 SGHDT and CDR2 YYEEEE. J lost 7 bases, V lost 1 base, and 5 bases had no gene match. This CDR3 is 14 amino acids long. Full variable domain (missing parts from reference TRBV5-6 and TRBJ2-1): DAGVTQSPTHLIKTRGQQVTLRCSPKSGHDTVSWYQQALGQGPQFIFQYYEEEERQRGNFPDRFSGHQFPNYSSELNVNALLLGDSALYLCASSLPGQPNEQFFGPGTRLTVL.

This clonotype was found many times. The V call is TRBV5-1, the J call TRBJ1-2, with D perhaps matching TRBD1 (6 bases). Germline V gene lookup returns CDR1 SGHRS and CDR2 YFSETQ. Between the trimmed V and J ends, which lost 4 bases and 2 bases, there was a span of 15 bases. This CDR3 has 15 amino acids. CDR3 amino acids: CASSLGRTDNYGYTF. The CDR3 coding sequence is TGCGCCAGCAGCCTTGGCAGGACAGACAACTATGGCTACACCTTC.

The sample holds many counts of this clonotype. This chain joins TRBV5-1 and TRBJ2-1; TRBD1 agrees at 8 bases. The CDR3 covers 13 residues. The V segment lost 0 bases and the J segment 7 bases; nucleotides outside the gene matches: 0. Germline V gene sequence: CDR1 SGHRS, CDR2 YFSETQ. The CDR3, as DNA: TGCGCCAGCAGCTTGGGGGACAGGAATGAGCAGTTCTTC. It translates to CASSLGDRNEQFF.

There are many counts of this clonotype. J is TRBJ2-6 and V is TRBV6-5, with TRBD1 matching over 7 bases. The CDR3 contains 16 residues. V shed 10 bases, J shed 0 bases, and the junction held 9 bases outside the gene matches. Germline assignment: CDR1 MNHEY and CDR2 SVGAGI. CDR3 residues: CANPGQSYSGANVLTF. CDR3 nucleotides: TGTGCCAATCCGGGACAGTCTTACTCTGGGGCCAACGTCCTGACTTTC.

This clonotype was seen ten or more times. V and J are TRBV3-1 and TRBJ2-7; D unresolved. The germline CDR1 and CDR2 sequences are LGHDT and YNNKEL (reference sequence). The CDR3 runs to 14 residues. Deletions cut 3 bases from V and 2 bases from J, with 11 bases between. CDR3 coding DNA: TGTGCCAGCAGCCAGGACCACGGAACCTACGAGCAGTACTTC. Translation gives CASSQDHGTYEQYF.

This clonotype has at least ten counts. The chain combines TRBV12-3 or TRBV12-4 with TRBJ2-5; D unclear. The V end lost 7 bases, the J end lost 5 bases, and 14 bases lay between the germline ends. The CDR3 consists of 13 residues. The CDR3 is CASTLGRGETQYF. The CDR3 DNA is TGTGCCAGCACCTTAGGACGTGGGGAGACCCAGTACTTC.

This clonotype was detected ten times or more. The V and J genes are TRBV3-1 and TRBJ1-1; D call uncertain. The germline gives CDR1 LGHDT, CDR2 YNNKEL (reference sequence). The CDR3 totals 12 residues. The germline V and J ends were trimmed by 1 base and 6 bases, with 6 bases remaining between them. The CDR3 here is CASSQGSSEAFF. The CDR3 DNA sequence: TGTGCCAGCAGCCAAGGCAGCTCTGAAGCTTTCTTT.

Many counts were recorded for this clonotype. The chain couples TRBV5-1 to TRBJ2-1; 8 positions agree with TRBD2. V was clipped by 5 bases and J by 4 bases; unmatched bases: 8. Germline CDR1 reads SGHRS; CDR2 reads YFSETQ. This CDR3 region has 15 residues. CDR3 nucleotides: TGCGCCAGCAGGCTAATAGCGGGGTCATACAATGAGCAGTTCTTC. Its translation is CASRLIAGSYNEQFF.

This clonotype was recorded many times. The V and J genes are TRBV12-3 or TRBV12-4 and TRBJ1-2; possibly TRBD1 for D (6 bases). Trimming pared 5 bases from V and 4 bases from J, leaving 17 bases between. This CDR3 region has 15 residues. CDR3 bases: TGTGCCAGCAGTACCCCCAGCAGGGGCACCTATGGCTACACCTTC. The encoded protein is CASSTPSRGTYGYTF.

This clonotype has a count of ten or more. The junction departs from the called germline gene at one end, perhaps through a read error. The chain joins TRBV7-9 to TRBJ2-1; the match to TRBD2 covers 10 bases. This CDR3 has 14 amino acids. The germline CDR1 and CDR2 sequences are SEHNR and FQNEAQ (reference sequence). The CDR3 reads CASSLALAGVMQFF. The CDR3 nucleotides read TGTGCCAGCAGCCTAGCCCTAGCGGGGGTAATGCAGTTCTTC.

This clonotype was seen at least ten times. This chain connects TRBV29-1 to TRBJ1-3, with TRBD1 matching over 9 bases. The CDR3 contains 14 residues. J was trimmed by 4 bases and V by 7 bases; bases with no gene match: 8. The V gene's germline CDR1 is SQVTM and CDR2 ANQGSEA. CDR3 DNA sequence: TGCAGCGCCTTGACAGGGGGTCGCGGAAACACCATATATTTT. Translating it yields CSALTGGRGNTIYF.

This clonotype was observed many times. The chain has TRBV20-1 and TRBJ1-1; D remains ambiguous. The V gene's germline CDR1 is DFQATT and CDR2 SNEGSKA (reference sequence). V was pared by 6 bases and J by 9 bases, with 17 bases between. This CDR3 has 12 amino acids. CDR3 DNA sequence: TGCAGTGCCCAGCAGTCCCCCGTGCAAGCTTTCTTT. Translation gives CSAQQSPVQAFF.

This clonotype occurred many times. The gene calls are TRBV5-1 and TRBJ2-2; possible D gene TRBD1, 6 bases. Per the germline V gene, CDR1 is SGHRS and CDR2 is YFSETQ. The germline V and J ends were trimmed by 4 bases and 0 bases, with 10 bases remaining between them. This CDR3 has 15 residues. In nucleotides, the CDR3 is TGCGCCAGCAGCCCTACAGGGTCGAACACCGGGGAGCTGTTTTTT. Translated: CASSPTGSNTGELFF.

The table lists this clonotype with many counts. The V gene is TRBV29-1, the J gene TRBJ2-1, with D unresolved. Trimming removed 1 base from V and 2 bases from J, with 6 bases in between. The germline gives CDR1 SQVTM, CDR2 ANQGSEA. The CDR3 sequence is 13 residues long. The CDR3 DNA follows: TGCAGCGTTGAAGCCGACACCTACAATGAGCAGTTCTTC. This translates into CSVEADTYNEQFF.

This clonotype has at least ten counts. This chain connects TRBV5-5 to TRBJ1-5; a weak D match, TRBD1 (6 bases). CDR1 is SGHKS and CDR2 is YYEKEE in the germline V gene (reference sequence). Trimming shortened V by 3 bases and J by 7 bases, and 11 bases separated the two germline ends. The CDR3 length is 13 residues. CDR3 loop: CASSSPGHQPQHF. DNA for the CDR3: TGTGCCAGCAGCTCACCGGGACACCAGCCCCAGCATTTT.

At least ten counts were recorded for this clonotype. V and J are TRBV5-1 and TRBJ1-1; D gene uncertain. The germline V and J ends were trimmed by 5 bases and 0 bases, with 8 bases remaining between them. The length of the CDR3 is 13 residues. Germline loops: CDR1 SGHRS, CDR2 YFSETQ. CDR3 nucleotides: TGCGCCAGCAGGAACCCGGTGAACACTGAAGCTTTCTTT. Translating gives CASRNPVNTEAFF.

There are many counts of this clonotype. The chain carries TRBV5-4 and TRBJ1-1, with 8 bases identical to TRBD1. This CDR3 contains 14 residues. J lost 12 bases, V lost 1 base, and 11 bases had no gene match. Looked up from germline, CDR1 is SGHNT and CDR2 is YYREEE (reference sequence). CDR3 in DNA: TGTGCCAGCAGCTTGTCGGCGACAGGGGAACGAACTTTCTTT. It translates to CASSLSATGERTFF.

There are many counts of this clonotype. J is TRBJ2-1 and V is TRBV7-2; D perhaps matches TRBD1 (6 bases). The CDR3 consists of 12 residues. V lost 5 bases to trimming and J lost 6 bases, with 8 bases between them. CDR1 and CDR2 from the germline V gene are SGHTA and FQGNSA. The CDR3, as DNA: TGTGCCAGCAGCGCGGACAGCAATGAGCAGTTCTTC. Amino acid sequence: CASSADSNEQFF.

This clonotype was counted many times. This chain connects TRBV25-1 to TRBJ2-1; D may correspond to TRBD1 or TRBD2 (6 bases each). The germline V gene encodes CDR1 MGHDK and CDR2 SYGVNS. V was trimmed by 4 bases and J by 9 bases, leaving 16 bases between them. CDR3 length equals 14 residues. CDR3 sequence (DNA): TGTGCCAGCAGTGGAGTAGGGGGGTCGGGTGAGCAGTTCTTC. Translating gives CASSGVGGSGEQFF. Supplemented by reference TRBV25-1 and TRBJ2-1, the full variable domain reads EADIYQTPRYLVIGTGKKITLECSQTMGHDKMYWYQQDPGMELHLIHYSYGVNSTEKGDLSSESTVSRIRTEHFPLTLESARPSHTSQYLCASSGVGGSGEQFFGPGTRLTVL.

Many counts were recorded for this clonotype. The chain uses TRBV7-9 and TRBJ2-5; a weak D match, TRBD2 (5 bases). Per the germline V gene, CDR1 is SEHNR and CDR2 is FQNEAQ (reference sequence). The CDR3 runs 13 residues. Trimming took 5 bases from V and 5 from J, leaving 12 bases between them. CDR3 sequence: CASSPYSGETQYF. CDR3 DNA: TGTGCCAGCAGCCCGTATTCGGGGGAGACCCAGTACTTC.

Ten or more counts support this clonotype. The V gene is TRBV5-1, the J gene TRBJ2-7; D uncertain. Trimming removed 0 bases from V and 3 bases from J, with 13 bases in between. The CDR3 is 15 residues long. The germline V gene has CDR1 SGHRS and CDR2 YFSETQ. For the CDR3, the DNA is TGCGCCAGCAGCTTGGCGAACAGCCTGGTCTACGAGCAGTACTTC. Encoded protein: CASSLANSLVYEQYF.